This TCR beta chain was recorded in a study of regulatory T cells in long-lasting Graves disease. Study conclusions and caveats: Peripheral blood was the sole material, not thyroid tissue.

There are a few counts of this clonotype. The target antigen is unknown. Germline V gene sequence: CDR1 SGHNT, CDR2 YYREEE (reference sequence). This CDR3 is built from 11 residues. Trimming took 7 bases from V and 6 from J, leaving 11 bases between them. The time point is: persistent/refractory GD, antithyroid drugs over 5 years with positive TRAb. PBMC RNA served as the TCR library source. CDR3-region Arm-PCR and iRepertoire HTBI primers produced the TCR beta libraries. One entry per CDR3 protein results from TCRdb running MiXCR on the multiplex PCR reads. This table has 650,000 to 850,000 distinct CDR3 sequences, 30% appearing once.

Material: peripheral blood mononuclear cells (PBMCs), obtained when the disease was refractory, from a patient treated with antithyroid drugs. The rearrangement uses TRBV5-4 and TRBJ2-7, with a tentative D call TRBD2 (5 bases). This sequence originates from a female donor with Graves disease. The CDR3 bases are TGTGCCAGCGGGAGACCGGGCGAGCAGTACTTC. Amino acid sequence: CASGRPGEQYF.